This record covers a single T cell receptor (beta chain). This specimen belongs to a study of blood T cell repertoires in COVID-19. Profiling relied on immunoSEQ multiplex PCR, and the TCRdb table lists in-frame clones only, not all of them. The table records under 75,000 clones, around 70% of them present only once. Germline V gives CDR1 SGHVS, CDR2 FQNEAQ. V was cut by 4 bases and J by 5 bases, with 15 bases left in between. The CDR3 covers 15 residues. The genes are TRBV7-8 and TRBJ2-1; a possible D gene is TRBD2 (7 bases). What was sequenced was peripheral blood. The receptor was derived from a man aged 55 to 70 with acute or convalescent COVID-19. For the CDR3, the DNA is TGTGCCAGCAGCTCCCAGCGGGACATAGACAATGAGCAGTTCTTC. It is translated as CASSSQRDIDNEQFF.